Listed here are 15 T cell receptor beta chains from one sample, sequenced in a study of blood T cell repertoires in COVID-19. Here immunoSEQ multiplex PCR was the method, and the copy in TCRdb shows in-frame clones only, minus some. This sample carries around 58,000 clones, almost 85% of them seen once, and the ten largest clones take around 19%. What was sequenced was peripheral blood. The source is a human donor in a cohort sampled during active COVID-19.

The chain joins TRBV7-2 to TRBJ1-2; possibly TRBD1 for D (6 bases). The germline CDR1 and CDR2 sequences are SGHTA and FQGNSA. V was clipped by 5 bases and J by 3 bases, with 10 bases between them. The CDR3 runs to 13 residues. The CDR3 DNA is TGTGCCAGCAGCACCCGGACAGACTATGGCTACACCTTC. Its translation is CASSTRTDYGYTF.

The CDR3 DNA reads TGTGCCACCAGCAGAGACGCTCTAGGCAGCTACGAGCAGTACTTC. Amino acids: CATSRDALGSYEQYF. The chain has TRBV15 and TRBJ2-7; D gene uncertain. Germline assignment: CDR1 LNHNV and CDR2 YYDKDF (reference sequence). The CDR3 totals 15 residues. V dropped 0 bases and J dropped 3 bases, with 12 bases sitting between them. Complete variable domain (other parts from reference TRBV15 and TRBJ2-7): DAMVIQNPRYQVTQFGKPVTLSCSQTLNHNVMYWYQQKSSQAPKLLFHYYDKDFNNEADTPDNFQSRRPNTSFCFLDIRSPGLGDTAMYLCATSRDALGSYEQYFGPGTRLTVT.

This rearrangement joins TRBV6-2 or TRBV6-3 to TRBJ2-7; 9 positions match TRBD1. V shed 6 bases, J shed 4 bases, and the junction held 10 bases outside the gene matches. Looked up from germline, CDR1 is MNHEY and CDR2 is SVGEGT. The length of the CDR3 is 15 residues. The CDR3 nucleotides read TGTGCCAGCAGCGGGACAGGGACCGCGCAATACGAGCAGTACTTC. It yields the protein CASSGTGTAQYEQYF.

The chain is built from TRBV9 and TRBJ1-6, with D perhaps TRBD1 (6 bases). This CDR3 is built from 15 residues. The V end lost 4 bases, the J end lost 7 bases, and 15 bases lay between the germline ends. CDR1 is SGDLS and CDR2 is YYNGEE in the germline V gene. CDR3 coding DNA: TGTGCCAGCAGCACCCTGGACAGCCCAAATTCACCCCTCCACTTT. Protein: CASSTLDSPNSPLHF.

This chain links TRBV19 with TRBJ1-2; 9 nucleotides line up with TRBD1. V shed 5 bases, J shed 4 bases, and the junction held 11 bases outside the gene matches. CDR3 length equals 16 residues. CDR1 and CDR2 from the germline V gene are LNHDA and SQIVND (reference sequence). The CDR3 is CASSLISGTGRYGYTF. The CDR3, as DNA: TGTGCCAGTAGTTTAATCTCCGGGACAGGGCGCTATGGCTACACCTTC.

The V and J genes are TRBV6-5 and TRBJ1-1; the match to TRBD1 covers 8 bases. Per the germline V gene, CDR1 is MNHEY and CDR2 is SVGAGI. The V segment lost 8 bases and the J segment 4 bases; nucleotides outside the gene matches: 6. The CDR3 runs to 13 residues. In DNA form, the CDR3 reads TGTGCCAGCCGACAGGGGACCAGCACTGAAGCTTTCTTT. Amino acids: CASRQGTSTEAFF.

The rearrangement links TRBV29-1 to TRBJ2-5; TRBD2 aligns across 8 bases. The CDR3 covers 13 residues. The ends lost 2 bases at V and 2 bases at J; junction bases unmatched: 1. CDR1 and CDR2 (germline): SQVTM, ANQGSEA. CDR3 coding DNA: TGCAGCGTTGAAATAGCGGGGCAAGAGACCCAGTACTTC. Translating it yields CSVEIAGQETQYF.

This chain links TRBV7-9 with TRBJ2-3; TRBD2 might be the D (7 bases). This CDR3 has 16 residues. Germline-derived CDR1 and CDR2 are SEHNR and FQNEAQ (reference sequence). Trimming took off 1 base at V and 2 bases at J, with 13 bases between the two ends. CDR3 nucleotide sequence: TGTGCCAGCAGCTTAGTAGTGGGGGGGCACACAGATACGCAGTATTTT. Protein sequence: CASSLVVGGHTDTQYF.

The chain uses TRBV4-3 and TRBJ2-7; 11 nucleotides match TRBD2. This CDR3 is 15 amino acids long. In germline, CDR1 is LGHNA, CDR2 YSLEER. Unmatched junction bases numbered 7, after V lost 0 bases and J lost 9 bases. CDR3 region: CASSQDLAGGRSQYF. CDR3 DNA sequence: TGCGCCAGCAGCCAAGATTTAGCGGGGGGGCGGTCGCAGTACTTC.

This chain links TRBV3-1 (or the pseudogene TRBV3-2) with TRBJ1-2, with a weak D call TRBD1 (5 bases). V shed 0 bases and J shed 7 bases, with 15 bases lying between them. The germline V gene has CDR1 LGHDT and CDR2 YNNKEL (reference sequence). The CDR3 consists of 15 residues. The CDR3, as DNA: TGTGCCAGCAGCCAAGAGTTACCAGGGCCGGGTGGCTACACCTTC. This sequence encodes CASSQELPGPGGYTF.

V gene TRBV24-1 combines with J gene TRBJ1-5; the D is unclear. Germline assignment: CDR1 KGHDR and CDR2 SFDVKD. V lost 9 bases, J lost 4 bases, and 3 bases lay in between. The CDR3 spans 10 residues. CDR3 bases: TGTGCCACCTCTAATCAGCCCCAGCATTTT. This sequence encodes CATSNQPQHF.

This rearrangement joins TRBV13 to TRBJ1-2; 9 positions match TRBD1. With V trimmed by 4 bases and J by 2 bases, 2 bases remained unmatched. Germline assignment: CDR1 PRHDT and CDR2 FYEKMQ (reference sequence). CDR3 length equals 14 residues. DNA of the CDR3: TGTGCCAGCAGCTCAGGACAGGGGAACTATGGCTACACCTTC. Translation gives CASSSGQGNYGYTF.

CDR3 loop: CASSLGQGAGEQYF. CDR3 sequence (DNA): TGTGCCAGCAGTTTGGGACAGGGGGCCGGCGAGCAGTACTTC. V gene TRBV28 combines with J gene TRBJ2-7, with 12 nucleotides matching TRBD1. The CDR3 has 14 residues. Germline values: CDR1 MDHEN, CDR2 SYDVKM. V was clipped by 3 bases and J by 6 bases; unmatched bases: 3.

Written as DNA, the CDR3 is TGTGCCAGCAGTTTATTGTTAAGTAGAAATGAGCAGTTCTTC. Translation: CASSLLLSRNEQFF. V usage is TRBV27 and J usage is TRBJ2-1; D is unclear. CDR1 and CDR2 from the germline V gene are MNHEY and SMNVEV (reference sequence). The CDR3 is made up of 14 amino acids. V was pared by 1 base and J by 7 bases, with 11 bases between.

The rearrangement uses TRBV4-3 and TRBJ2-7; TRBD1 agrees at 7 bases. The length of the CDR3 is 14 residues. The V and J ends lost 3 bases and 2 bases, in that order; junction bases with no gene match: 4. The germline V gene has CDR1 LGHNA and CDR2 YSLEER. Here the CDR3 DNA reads TGCGCCAGCAGCCAGCAGGGACAGACCTACGAGCAGTACTTC. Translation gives CASSQQGQTYEQYF.